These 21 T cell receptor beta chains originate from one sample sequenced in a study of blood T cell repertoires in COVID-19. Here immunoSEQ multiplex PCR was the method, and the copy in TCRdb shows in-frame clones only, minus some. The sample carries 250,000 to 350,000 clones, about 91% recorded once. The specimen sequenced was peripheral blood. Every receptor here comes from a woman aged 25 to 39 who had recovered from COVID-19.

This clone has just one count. CDR3 residues: CASSLGEGVPPYEQYF. The CDR3 nucleotides read TGTGCCAGCAGCTTAGGAGAGGGGGTGCCCCCCTACGAGCAGTACTTC. The V call is TRBV7-2, the J call TRBJ2-7; perhaps TRBD1 as D (6 bases). The germline gives CDR1 SGHTA, CDR2 FQGNSA. The V end was cut by 1 base, the J end by 2 bases, with 15 bases between. The CDR3 consists of 16 residues.

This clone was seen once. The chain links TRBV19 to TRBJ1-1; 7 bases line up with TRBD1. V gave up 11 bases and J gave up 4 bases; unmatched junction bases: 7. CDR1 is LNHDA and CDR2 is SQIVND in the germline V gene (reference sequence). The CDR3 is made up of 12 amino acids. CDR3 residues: CAARQGFTEAFF. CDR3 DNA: TGTGCCGCCAGACAGGGTTTCACTGAAGCTTTCTTT.

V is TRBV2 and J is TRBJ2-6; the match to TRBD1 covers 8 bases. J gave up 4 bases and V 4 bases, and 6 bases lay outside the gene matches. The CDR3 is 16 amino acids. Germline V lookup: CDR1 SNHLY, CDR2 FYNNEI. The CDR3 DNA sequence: TGTGCCAGCAGTGGGACAGGGACCTCCGGGGCCAACGTCCTGACTTTC. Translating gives CASSGTGTSGANVLTF.

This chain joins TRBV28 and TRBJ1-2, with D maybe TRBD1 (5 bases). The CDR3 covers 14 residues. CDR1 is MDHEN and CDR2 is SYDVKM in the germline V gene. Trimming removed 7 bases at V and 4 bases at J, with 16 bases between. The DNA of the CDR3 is TGTGCCAGCAATACCAGGGATGTAGGCTATGGCTACACCTTC. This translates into CASNTRDVGYGYTF.

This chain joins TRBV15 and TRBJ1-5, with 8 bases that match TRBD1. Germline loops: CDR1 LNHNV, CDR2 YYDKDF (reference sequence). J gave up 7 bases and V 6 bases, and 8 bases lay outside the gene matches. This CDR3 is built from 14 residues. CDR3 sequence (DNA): TGTGCCACCAGATTGTCAGGGGGCGGCCAGCCCCAGCATTTT. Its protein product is CATRLSGGGQPQHF.

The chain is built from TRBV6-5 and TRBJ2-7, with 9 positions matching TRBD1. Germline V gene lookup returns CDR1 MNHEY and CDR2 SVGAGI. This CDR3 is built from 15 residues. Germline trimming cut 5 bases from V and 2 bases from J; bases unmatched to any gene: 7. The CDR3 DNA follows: TGTGCCAGCAGTCCCCGACAGGGGGAGGCCTACGAGCAGTACTTC. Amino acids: CASSPRQGEAYEQYF.

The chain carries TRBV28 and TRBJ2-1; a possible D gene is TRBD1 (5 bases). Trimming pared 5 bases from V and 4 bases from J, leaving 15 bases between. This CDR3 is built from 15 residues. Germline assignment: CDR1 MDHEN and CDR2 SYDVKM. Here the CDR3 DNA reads TGTGCCAGCAGTCCCCAGGCAGGGCGGTACAATGAGCAGTTCTTC. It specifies CASSPQAGRYNEQFF. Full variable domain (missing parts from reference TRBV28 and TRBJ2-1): DVKVTQSSRYLVKRTGEKVFLECVQDMDHENMFWYRQDPGLGLRLIYFSYDVKMKEKGDIPEGYSVSREKKERFSLILESASTNQTSMYLCASSPQAGRYNEQFFGPGTRLTVL.

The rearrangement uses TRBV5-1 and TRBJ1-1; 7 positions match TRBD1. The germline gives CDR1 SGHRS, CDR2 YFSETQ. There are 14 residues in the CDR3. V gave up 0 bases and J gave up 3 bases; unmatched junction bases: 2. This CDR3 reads CASSLDRGYTEAFF. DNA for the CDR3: TGCGCCAGCAGCTTGGACAGGGGATACACTGAAGCTTTCTTT. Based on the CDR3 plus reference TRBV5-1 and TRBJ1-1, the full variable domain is KAGVTQTPRYLIKTRGQQVTLSCSPISGHRSVSWYQQTPGQGLQFLFEYFSETQRNKGNFPGRFSGRQFSNSRSEMNVSTLELGDSALYLCASSLDRGYTEAFFGQGTRLTVV.

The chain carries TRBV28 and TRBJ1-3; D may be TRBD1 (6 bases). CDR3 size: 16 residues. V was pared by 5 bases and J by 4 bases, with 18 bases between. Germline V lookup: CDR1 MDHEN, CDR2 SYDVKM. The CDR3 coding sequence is TGTGCCAGCAGTCGTGACTTAACAGGGTTGGGAAACACCATATATTTT. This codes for CASSRDLTGLGNTIYF.

The CDR3 coding sequence is TGTGCCAGCAGCTTTATGGCTAGCGGGGGGGCCCGGGACACCGGGGAGCTGTTTTTT. Its protein product is CASSFMASGGARDTGELFF. This chain uses TRBV7-2 with TRBJ2-2, with TRBD2 identical over 12 bases. Trimming removed 3 bases from V and 3 bases from J; junction bases left unmatched: 11. The CDR3 is 19 residues long. Germline CDR1 and CDR2: SGHTA and FQGNSA.

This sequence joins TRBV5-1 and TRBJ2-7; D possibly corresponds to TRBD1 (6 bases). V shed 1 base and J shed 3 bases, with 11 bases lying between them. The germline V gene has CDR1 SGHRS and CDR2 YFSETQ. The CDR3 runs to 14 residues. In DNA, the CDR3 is TGCGCCAGCAGCTTGATGACAGGCAACTACGAGCAGTACTTC. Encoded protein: CASSLMTGNYEQYF.

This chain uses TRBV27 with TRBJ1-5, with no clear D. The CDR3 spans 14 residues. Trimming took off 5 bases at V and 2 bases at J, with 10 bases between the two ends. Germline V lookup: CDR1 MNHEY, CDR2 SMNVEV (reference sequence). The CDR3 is CASSTRQGNQPQHF. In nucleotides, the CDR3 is TGTGCCAGCAGTACTCGACAAGGCAATCAGCCCCAGCATTTT.

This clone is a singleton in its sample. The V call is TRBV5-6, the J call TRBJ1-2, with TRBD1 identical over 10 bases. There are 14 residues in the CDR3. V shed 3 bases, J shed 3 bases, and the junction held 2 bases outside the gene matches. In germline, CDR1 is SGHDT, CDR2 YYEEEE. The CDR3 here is CASSWTGGDYGYTF. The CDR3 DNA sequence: TGTGCCAGCAGCTGGACAGGGGGGGACTATGGCTACACCTTC.

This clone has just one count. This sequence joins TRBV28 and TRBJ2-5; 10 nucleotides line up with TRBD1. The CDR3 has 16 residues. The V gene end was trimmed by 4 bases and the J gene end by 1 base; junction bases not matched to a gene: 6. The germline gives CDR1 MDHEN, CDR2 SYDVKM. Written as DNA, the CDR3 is TGTGCCAGCAGTTGGGGAAGGACAGGGGGCCAAGAGACCCAGTACTTC. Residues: CASSWGRTGGQETQYF.

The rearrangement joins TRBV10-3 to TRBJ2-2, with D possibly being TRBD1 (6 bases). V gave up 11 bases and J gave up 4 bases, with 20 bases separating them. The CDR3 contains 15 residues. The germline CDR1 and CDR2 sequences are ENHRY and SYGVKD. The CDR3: CAAPPGSGVTGELFF. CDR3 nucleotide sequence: TGTGCCGCCCCCCCGGGTTCAGGGGTCACCGGGGAGCTGTTTTTT.

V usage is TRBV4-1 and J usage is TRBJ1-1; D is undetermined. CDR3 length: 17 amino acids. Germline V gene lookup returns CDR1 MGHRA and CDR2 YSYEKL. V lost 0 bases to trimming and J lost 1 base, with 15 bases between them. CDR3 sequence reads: CASSQDPGFWWNTEAFF. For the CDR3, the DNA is TGCGCCAGCAGCCAAGATCCGGGGTTTTGGTGGAACACTGAAGCTTTCTTT.

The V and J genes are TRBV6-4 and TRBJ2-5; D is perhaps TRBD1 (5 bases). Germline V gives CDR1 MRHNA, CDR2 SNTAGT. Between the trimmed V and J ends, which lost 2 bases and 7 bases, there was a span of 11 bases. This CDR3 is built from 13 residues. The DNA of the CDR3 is TGTGCCAGCAGTGACGGCCCCCAGGGGACCCAGTACTTC. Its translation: CASSDGPQGTQYF.

CDR3 sequence: CASSPSGGAGTDTQYF. CDR3 DNA sequence: TGTGCCAGCAGCCCTAGCGGGGGGGCGGGCACAGATACGCAGTATTTT. The chain has TRBV3-1 (or the pseudogene TRBV3-2) and TRBJ2-3; TRBD2 aligns across 12 bases. There are 16 residues in the CDR3. V was clipped by 4 bases and J by 1 base; unmatched bases: 3. Per germline, CDR1 LGHDT and CDR2 YNNKEL (reference sequence).

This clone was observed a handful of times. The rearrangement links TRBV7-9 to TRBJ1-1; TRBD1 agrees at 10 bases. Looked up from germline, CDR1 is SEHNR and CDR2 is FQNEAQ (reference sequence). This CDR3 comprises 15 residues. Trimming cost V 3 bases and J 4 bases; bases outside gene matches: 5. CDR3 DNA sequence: TGTGCCAGCAGCTTGGACGGACAGGGGGGCACTGAAGCTTTCTTT. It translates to CASSLDGQGGTEAFF.

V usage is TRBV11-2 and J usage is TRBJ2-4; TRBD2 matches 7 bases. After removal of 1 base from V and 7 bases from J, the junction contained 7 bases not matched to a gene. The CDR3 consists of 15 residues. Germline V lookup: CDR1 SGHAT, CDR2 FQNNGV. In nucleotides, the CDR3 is TGTGCCAGCAGCTTAGCCCTAGGGAGGGGCAACATTCAGTACTTC. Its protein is CASSLALGRGNIQYF.

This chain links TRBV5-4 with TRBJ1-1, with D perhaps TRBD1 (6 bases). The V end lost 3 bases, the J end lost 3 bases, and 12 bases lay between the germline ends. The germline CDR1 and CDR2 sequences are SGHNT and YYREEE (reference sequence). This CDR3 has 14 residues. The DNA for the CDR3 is TGTGCCAGCAGCTCCGTAGGGGGGGACACTGAAGCTTTCTTT. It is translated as CASSSVGGDTEAFF.